This T cell receptor beta chain originates from a study of cytomegalovirus exposure and HLA in healthy donors. General observations from the study: The study labeled fewer than 200 TCR beta chains cytomegalovirus-associated. Most TCRs appeared rarely, but some public TCRs recurred in many donors.

60 Vbeta and 13 Jbeta primers were used in PCR. TCRdb's copy holds only in-frame clones and misses some; the assay was immunoSEQ multiplex PCR. The sample includes more than 90,000 clones, roughly three quarters of them seen just once. As for this clone: The target antigen is unknown.

V was pared by 4 bases and J by 5 bases, with 12 bases between. The CDR3 is 14 amino acids. Germline V gives CDR1 MNHEY, CDR2 SMNVEV (reference sequence). The sequencing sample was made of PBMCs. This chain uses TRBV27 with TRBJ2-1, with a tentative D call TRBD2 (6 bases). The TCR originated in a female donor in good health and CMV-seronegative. CDR3 residues: CASSYGRKNNEQFF. CDR3 nucleotide sequence: TGTGCCAGCAGTTACGGGAGAAAAAACAATGAGCAGTTCTTC.